Listed below are T cell receptor beta chains from one sample, sequenced in a study of early T cells in non-severe SARS-CoV-2 infection. One entry per CDR3 protein results from TCRdb running MiXCR on the 5' RACE reads. Of 70,000 or so distinct CDR3 sequences listed, around 12% are singletons. The sample consisted of whole blood. The receptors derive from an adult who was a healthcare worker with PCR-confirmed SARS-CoV-2 infection or an uninfected control (not recorded which). The CDR3 runs from the conserved cysteine through the conserved F or W. A D gene is named only where the DNA matches it firmly. Rows may omit the clone size; those that give it use once, few, many or a size class.

v_gene	j_gene	abundance	d_gene	CDR3nt	CDR3aa
TRBV6-5	TRBJ2-7	many	.	TGTGCCAGCAGTCGGGAATGGGCAGGGAAGGGCTACGAGCAGTACTTC	CASSREWAGKGYEQYF
TRBV5-1	TRBJ2-5	many	.	TGCGCCAGCAGCTTGGTATCGGGGCAGGAGACCCAGTACTTC	CASSLVSGQETQYF
TRBV7-2	TRBJ1-1	many	.	TGTGCCAGCAGGCAGGAGTCGAACACTGAAGCTTTCTTT	CASRQESNTEAFF
TRBV6-1	TRBJ2-7	many	.	TGTGCCAGCAGCCGAGGGCAGTTCTACGAGCAGTACTTC	CASSRGQFYEQYF
TRBV20-1	TRBJ2-7	.	.	TGCAGTGCTAGTGGGGGAAATAAGTACGAGCAGTACTTC	CSASGGNKYEQYF
TRBV11-2	TRBJ2-7	.	.	TGTGCCAGCAGCTTAGTGGCGAGGCGGCAGTACTTC	CASSLVARRQYF
TRBV29-1	TRBJ2-3	many	TRBD1	TGCAGCGGAGCCGGGACAGAGACCACAGATACGCAGTATTTT	CSGAGTETTDTQYF
TRBV18	TRBJ2-3	many	.	TGTGCCAGCTCACCAGTCCCGGCAGATACGCAGTATTTT	CASSPVPADTQYF
TRBV19	TRBJ2-3	many	.	TGTGCCAGTAGTATACAAAGCGGACCCACAGATACGCAGTATTTT	CASSIQSGPTDTQYF
TRBV7-2	TRBJ1-5	many	.	TGTGCCAGCAGCTTGGGGGGGAAGAGCAATCAGCCCCAGCATTTT	CASSLGGKSNQPQHF
TRBV20-1	TRBJ1-1	many	.	TGCAGTGCTAGAGATATGCGGATTTTACCTGAAGCTTTCTTT	CSARDMRILPEAFF
TRBV7-9	TRBJ1-3	.	TRBD1	TGTGCCAGCAGCCTCTCCCCAGGGGGTCGCTCTGGAAACACCATATATTTT	CASSLSPGGRSGNTIYF
TRBV7-2	TRBJ1-1	.	.	TGTGCCAGCAGCTTAGGGAGGGGGAGTCTTGAAGCTTTCTTT	CASSLGRGSLEAFF
TRBV4-1	TRBJ2-7	many	.	TGCGCCAGCAGCCAAGAAGGGAAGTACGAGCAGTACTTC	CASSQEGKYEQYF
TRBV11-2	TRBJ1-3	many	TRBD1	TGTGCCAGCAGCTTGACCGGGACAGGGGCGGTCGGAAACACCATATATTTT	CASSLTGTGAVGNTIYF
TRBV12-3/TRBV12-4	TRBJ1-2	many	.	TGTGCCAGCAGTTTGCACAGCAACTATGGCTACACCTTC	CASSLHSNYGYTF
TRBV29-1	TRBJ2-1	few	TRBD2	TGCAGCGTTGAGTTCCTAGCGGACAATGAGCAGTTCTTC	CSVEFLADNEQFF
TRBV6-2/TRBV6-3	TRBJ2-1	.	.	TGTGCCAGCACCCCATCGGATAGCTCCTACAATGAGCAGTTCTTC	CASTPSDSSYNEQFF
TRBV7-8	TRBJ2-1	many	TRBD2	TGTGCCAGCAGCTCTACGGGAGGGCCGTGGAATGAGCAGTTCTTC	CASSSTGGPWNEQFF
TRBV18	TRBJ2-1	many	.	TGTGCCAGCTCACCACGCCTAGCCGAAAACTACAATGAGCAGTTCTTC	CASSPRLAENYNEQFF
TRBV5-5	TRBJ2-7	.	.	TGTGCCAGCAGCTTGGAGGGCCCCTACGAGCAGTACTTC	CASSLEGPYEQYF
TRBV7-2	TRBJ1-4	many	.	TGTGCCAGCAGCTTATCAAGGGAGAATGAAAAACTGTTTTTT	CASSLSRENEKLFF
TRBV6-2/TRBV6-3	TRBJ1-6	.	.	TGTGCCAGCAGTTGGGGGACGGCAAATTCACCCCTCCACTTT	CASSWGTANSPLHF
TRBV12-3/TRBV12-4	TRBJ2-7	many	.	TGTGCCAGCAGTTTAGGGTCTGACTACGAGCAGTACTTC	CASSLGSDYEQYF
TRBV20-1	TRBJ2-1	many	TRBD2	TGCAGTGCTAGTTTGGCTTGGGGTAGCGGGAGTAAGAACAATGAGCAGTTCTTC	CSASLAWGSGSKNNEQFF
TRBV6-2/TRBV6-3	TRBJ2-2	many	TRBD2	TGTGCCAGCAGTTATTTCACGGGGACTAGAAACACCGGGGAGCTGTTTTTT	CASSYFTGTRNTGELFF
TRBV20-1	TRBJ2-1	few	TRBD1	TGCAGTGCTAGAGAAAGGATGGACAGGGGCTACAATGAGCAGTTCTTC	CSARERMDRGYNEQFF
TRBV29-1	TRBJ2-5	many	.	TGCAGCGTTGAAGGGACCCAGTACTTC	CSVEGTQYF
TRBV6-6	TRBJ2-2	.	.	TGTGCCAGCAGTCCAGGGTTCACCGGGGAGCTGTTTTTT	CASSPGFTGELFF
TRBV7-2	TRBJ2-5	.	TRBD2	TGTGCCAGCAGCCGGTGGGGCCTAGCGGATATCCAAGAGACCCAGTACTTC	CASSRWGLADIQETQYF
TRBV20-1	TRBJ2-5	many	.	TGCAGTGCTAGAGATCAGAGCGGGCAGGGGAAAGAGACCCAGTACTTC	CSARDQSGQGKETQYF
TRBV24-1	TRBJ2-1	many	.	TGTGCCACCAGTGATTCCAACAGGGTCCATGAGCAGTTCTTC	CATSDSNRVHEQFF
TRBV7-2	TRBJ2-7	once	.	TGTGCCAGCAGCTTAGTATCAAGCGCCTCCTACGAGCAGTACTTC	CASSLVSSASYEQYF
TRBV14	TRBJ2-3	many	.	TGTGCCAGCAGCCAAGACGAAGACAACCTAGGCACAGATACGCAGTATTTT	CASSQDEDNLGTDTQYF
TRBV7-9	TRBJ2-1	.	TRBD2	TGTGCCAGCAGCCCCCAGCGGGATCGAAATGAGCAGTTCTTC	CASSPQRDRNEQFF
TRBV6-5	TRBJ2-7	many	.	TGTGCCAGCAGCCGCCCCGCTTCGGGTACGGCGGGGATTATCGAGCAGTACTTC	CASSRPASGTAGIIEQYF
TRBV4-2	TRBJ2-3	many	.	TGTGCCAGCAGCCAAGCCGGCGGCACAGATACGCAGTATTTT	CASSQAGGTDTQYF
TRBV5-1	TRBJ2-3	many	.	TGCGCCAGCAGCACCCTCGACGGGAATACGCAGTATTTT	CASSTLDGNTQYF
TRBV2	TRBJ2-5	many	.	TGTGCCAGCATCGGGCTGGGTACGGGGGAGACCCAGTACTTC	CASIGLGTGETQYF
TRBV6-6	TRBJ2-5	many	.	TGTGCCAGCAGTTCGGATTACCAGACCCAGTACTTC	CASSSDYQTQYF
TRBV29-1	TRBJ2-3	many	TRBD1	TGCAGCGTAATGGGGACAGGCACAGATACGCAGTATTTT	CSVMGTGTDTQYF
TRBV3-1	TRBJ2-1	once	.	TGTGCCAGCAGCTATAAAAACAATGAGCAGTTCTTC	CASSYKNNEQFF
TRBV7-2	TRBJ1-1	many	.	TGTGCCAGCAGCCTCGACAGGTTGAACACTGAAGCTTTCTTT	CASSLDRLNTEAFF
TRBV20-1	TRBJ2-7	few	.	TGCAGTGCCCCAACAGGGAAGGACGAGCAGTACTTC	CSAPTGKDEQYF
TRBV27	TRBJ2-2	many	TRBD1	TGTGCCAGCAGTTCCCCCCATGCAGGGGGGAACACCGGGGAGCTGTTTTTT	CASSSPHAGGNTGELFF
TRBV5-1	TRBJ2-2	many	TRBD1	TGCGCCAGCAGCCACCGGACAGGGAACACCGGGGAGCTGTTTTTT	CASSHRTGNTGELFF
TRBV7-2	TRBJ2-3	many	TRBD2	TGTGCCAGCAGCTTAGTTAAGGCGGGGGGGCAAGATACGCAGTATTTT	CASSLVKAGGQDTQYF
TRBV6-1	TRBJ2-7	.	.	TGTGCCAGCGATAGTCAGAAGAGCTCCTACGAGCAGTACTTC	CASDSQKSSYEQYF
TRBV25-1	TRBJ1-3	many	.	TGTGCCAGCAGTCGGGGGGCTGGAAACACCATATATTTT	CASSRGAGNTIYF
TRBV12-3/TRBV12-4	TRBJ2-6	many	.	TGTGCCAGCAGTTTTGAGGGCTCTGGGGCCAACGTCCTGACTTTC	CASSFEGSGANVLTF
TRBV12-3/TRBV12-4	TRBJ1-1	once	TRBD1	TGTGCCAGCAGTCCTTACCCCGGGACAGAGATTATTGAAGCTTTCTTT	CASSPYPGTEIIEAFF
TRBV5-1	TRBJ2-7	many	TRBD1	TGCGCCAGCAGCGCGGGACAGGGCTACGAGCAGTACTTC	CASSAGQGYEQYF